This T cell receptor beta chain was profiled in a study of cytomegalovirus exposure and HLA in healthy donors. Points from the study as a whole: Per a later analysis, HLA-associated TCR beta chains showed more clonal expansion than other, equally common TCR beta chains.

60 Vbeta and 13 Jbeta primers were used in PCR. Measured with immunoSEQ multiplex PCR; TCRdb has only the in-frame clones, and not every one. Of some 150,000 clones listed, 75% to 90% are singletons. This clone came up a few times. Its antigen is not known. Deletions cut 4 bases from V and 6 bases from J, with 10 bases between. Germline CDR1 is SGHDT and CDR2 is YYEEEE. This CDR3 region has 12 residues. V usage is TRBV5-6 and J usage is TRBJ1-1; no clear D gene. This TCR was recovered from a woman under 30 in good health and CMV-seronegative. The sequenced sample was PBMCs. CDR3 region: CASSGPGAEAFF. The CDR3 nucleotides read TGTGCCAGCAGCGGCCCCGGGGCTGAAGCTTTCTTT. The whole variable domain, remainder taken from reference TRBV5-6 and TRBJ1-1, is DAGVTQSPTHLIKTRGQQVTLRCSPKSGHDTVSWYQQALGQGPQFIFQYYEEEERQRGNFPDRFSGHQFPNYSSELNVNALLLGDSALYLCASSGPGAEAFFGQGTRLTVV.